This TCR beta chain came from a study of T cells after yellow fever vaccination. Study findings and constraints: Weaker overall was a secondary response that nonetheless peaked faster, on day 5 versus 15. From the bulk population, abundant clonotypes could contaminate and appear within FACS-sorted repertoires. CD4 and CD8 compartments shared a small share of clonotypes, likely from convergent recombination.

As concerns this clonotype: The antigen remains undetermined.

TCRdb fed the 5' RACE reads into MiXCR, producing one record per CDR3 protein. Among a few hundred thousand distinct CDR3 sequences listed, roughly 4.3% were seen once. Germline V gene data show CDR1 as PRHDT and CDR2 as FYEKMQ (reference sequence). V lost 0 bases and J lost 2, with 12 bases in between. The CDR3 has 16 amino acids. V usage is TRBV13 and J usage is TRBJ2-3; D tentatively reads TRBD1 or TRBD2 (5 bases each). The source was PBMCs, collected 15 days after the yellow fever booster vaccination. The source of this sequence is a man between 18 and 35 years old who received the YFV17D yellow fever vaccine. This chain's CDR3 is CASSLGGDGVTDTQYF. The DNA for the CDR3 is TGTGCCAGCAGCTTAGGGGGGGACGGAGTCACAGATACGCAGTATTTT. The complete variable domain, with remaining parts taken from reference TRBV13 and TRBJ2-3, reads AAGVIQSPRHLIKEKRETATLKCYPIPRHDTVYWYQQGPGQDPQFLISFYEKMQSDKGSIPDRFSAQQFSDYHSELNMSSLELGDSALYFCASSLGGDGVTDTQYFGPGTRLTVL.